The 21 T cell receptor beta chains listed next were all sequenced from one sample in a study of CD8 T cells in ankylosing spondylitis. Study-level points and caveats: Typical of ankylosing spondylitis blood, it appeared, was a TCR beta motif of under 10 highly homologous variants.

Their antigen targets remain unknown. TCRdb itself ran the 5' RACE reads through MiXCR, one entry per CDR3 protein. The sample records 700,000 to 850,000 distinct CDR3 sequences, about 10% being singletons. Sequences were obtained from blood, either unsorted or a sorted T cell fraction (not recorded which). Every receptor here comes from a male donor with ankylosing spondylitis.

V usage is TRBV5-1 and J usage is TRBJ2-1; 8 nucleotides match TRBD2. Germline assignment: CDR1 SGHRS and CDR2 YFSETQ. The V segment lost 0 bases and the J segment 7 bases; nucleotides outside the gene matches: 12. This CDR3 contains 17 residues. CDR3 sequence reads: CASSLDPTSGGGNEQFF. In DNA, the CDR3 is TGCGCCAGCAGCTTGGATCCTACTAGCGGAGGGGGGAATGAGCAGTTCTTC.

This clonotype has a handful of counts. The gene calls are TRBV6-1 and TRBJ2-7; D call uncertain. V was cut by 3 bases and J by 0 bases, with 9 bases left in between. From germline, CDR1 is MNHNS and CDR2 SASEGT. The CDR3 is made up of 14 amino acids. CDR3 residues: CASSDMSLSYEQYF. The CDR3 DNA reads TGTGCCAGCAGTGATATGAGCCTCTCCTACGAGCAGTACTTC.

This chain joins TRBV20-1 and TRBJ2-7; D perhaps matches TRBD2 (6 bases). This CDR3 has 12 residues. Germline V lookup: CDR1 DFQATT, CDR2 SNEGSKA (reference sequence). The V end was cut by 6 bases, the J end by 1 base, with 10 bases between. The CDR3 bases are TGCAGTGCCCCCGGGGGATCCTACGAGCAGTACTTC. It specifies CSAPGGSYEQYF.

In its sample, this clonotype was seen a few times. V and J are TRBV5-1 and TRBJ2-6; D is perhaps TRBD2 (7 bases). Germline CDR1 SGHRS, CDR2 YFSETQ. The V and J ends lost 7 bases and 2 bases respectively, with 10 bases between them. The CDR3 has 14 amino acids. Written as DNA, the CDR3 is TGCGCCAGCGGGAGGGACACTGGGGCCAACGTCCTGACTTTC. This encodes CASGRDTGANVLTF.

There are many counts of this clonotype. The chain has TRBV20-1 and TRBJ2-1; TRBD2 agrees at 10 bases. V lost 4 bases and J lost 4; bases outside the gene matches: 13. Germline assignment: CDR1 DFQATT and CDR2 SNEGSKA (reference sequence). The CDR3 runs to 17 residues. CDR3 protein: CSANDFSLAGVYNEQFF. CDR3 in DNA: TGCAGTGCTAACGACTTTTCTCTAGCGGGGGTATACAATGAGCAGTTCTTC.

Points on this clonotype: One end of the junction varies from germline; a read error may be responsible. CDR3 loop: CATSDYSGGNEQFF. The CDR3 nucleotides read TGTGCCACCAGTGACTACTCCGGGGGGAATGAGCAGTTCTTC. V is TRBV6-4 and J is TRBJ2-1, with 7 bases fitting TRBD2. This CDR3 is 14 amino acids long. CDR1 is MRHNA and CDR2 is SNTAGT in the germline V gene.

There are a few counts of this clonotype. The chain is built from TRBV20-1 and TRBJ2-7; 9 bases map to TRBD1. CDR3 length: 13 residues. Per germline, CDR1 DFQATT and CDR2 SNEGSKA (reference sequence). V was pared by 2 bases and J by 9 bases, with 8 bases of the junction left unmatched. Here the CDR3 reads CSARWDRDIVQYF. Here the CDR3 DNA reads TGCAGTGCTAGATGGGACAGGGACATTGTGCAGTACTTC.

The genes are TRBV7-3 and TRBJ2-1; tentatively, D is TRBD2 (7 bases). CDR3 length equals 14 residues. The ends were cut back, 2 bases at V and 8 bases at J, with 13 bases in the middle. Germline CDR1 and CDR2: SGHTA and FQGTGA. The chain's CDR3 is CASSLAAGADEQFF. DNA for the CDR3: TGTGCCAGCAGCTTAGCGGCGGGGGCGGATGAGCAGTTCTTC.

In regard to this clonotype: A read error may be the cause here, since a much bigger clone is one base away. This chain uses TRBV20-1 with TRBJ1-1, with D hard to call. Trimming stripped 3 bases from V and 0 bases from J, with 8 bases between. The CDR3 length is 13 residues. Germline CDR1 reads DFQATT; CDR2 reads SNEGSKA (reference sequence). CDR3 sequence: CSASRSLNTEAFF. The CDR3 DNA is TGCAGTGCTAGTAGGAGTTTGAACACTGAAGCTTTCTTT.

CDR3 nucleotides: TGTGCCAGCACCCTGGACCGAAGAAACATTCAGTACTTC. This sequence encodes CASTLDRRNIQYF. V usage is TRBV7-2 and J usage is TRBJ2-4; no reliable D call. Germline CDR1 and CDR2: SGHTA and FQGNSA. Trimming left V 7 bases short and J 6 bases short, with 13 bases between. This CDR3 spans 13 amino acids.

V is TRBV6-1 and J is TRBJ1-5, with D possibly being TRBD1 (6 bases). This CDR3 region has 15 residues. Looked up from germline, CDR1 is MNHNS and CDR2 is SASEGT. Trimming took 5 bases from V and 4 from J, leaving 15 bases between them. CDR3 in amino acids: CASSPSGGWNQPQHF. CDR3 DNA sequence: TGTGCCAGCAGTCCGTCCGGGGGCTGGAATCAGCCCCAGCATTTT.

The chain couples TRBV20-1 to TRBJ2-3; a possible D gene is TRBD1 (6 bases). Germline lookup yields CDR1 DFQATT and CDR2 SNEGSKA (reference sequence). The CDR3 has 15 residues. Trimming stripped 3 bases from V and 2 bases from J, with 15 bases between. The chain's CDR3 is CSASHWGPTTDTQYF. The CDR3 bases are TGCAGTGCTAGTCATTGGGGGCCTACCACAGATACGCAGTATTTT.

This clonotype was observed a handful of times. The rearrangement uses TRBV6-5 and TRBJ1-2, with 7 bases aligning to TRBD1. Germline V gene lookup returns CDR1 MNHEY and CDR2 SVGAGI. CDR3 size: 14 residues. V dropped 0 bases and J dropped 7; count of bases not matched to a gene: 5. CDR3 coding DNA: TGTGCCAGCAGTTACTCGGGGGGGGACAGTGGCTACACCTTC. It translates to CASSYSGGDSGYTF.

This chain joins TRBV6-1 and TRBJ2-7, with D possibly TRBD1 on 7 matching bases. V was pared by 6 bases and J by 0 bases, with 18 bases between. CDR3 length: 16 amino acids. Germline CDR1 and CDR2: MNHNS and SASEGT. The CDR3 spells CASSRQGLGSSYEQYF. The CDR3 DNA reads as TGTGCCAGCAGCCGACAGGGACTCGGGAGCTCCTACGAGCAGTACTTC.

The table lists this clonotype with a few counts. Relative to the germline gene, one junction end is altered; a read error may explain this. The gene calls are TRBV12-3 or TRBV12-4 and TRBJ1-2; maybe TRBD1 (5 bases). The CDR3 is 12 amino acids. CDR3 region: CASTPGATRAFF. Written as DNA, the CDR3 is TGTGCCAGCACCCCTGGGGCTACCCGGGCCTTCTTC.

Many counts were recorded for this clonotype. The J gene is TRBJ1-2, the V gene TRBV6-1; TRBD1 might be the D (5 bases). V was pared by 5 bases and J by 5 bases, with 12 bases between. The CDR3 is 13 amino acids. CDR1 is MNHNS and CDR2 is SASEGT in the germline V gene. This CDR3 is CASSQGRYYGYTF. In DNA, the CDR3 is TGTGCCAGCAGTCAGGGCCGCTATTATGGCTACACCTTC.

This clonotype was seen at least ten times. The chain uses TRBV5-1 and TRBJ1-4, with D possibly being TRBD1 (5 bases). Germline values: CDR1 SGHRS, CDR2 YFSETQ. V lost 6 bases and J lost 7, with 16 bases in between. The length of the CDR3 is 14 residues. The CDR3 DNA reads TGCGCCAGCACCTTCTCAACGGGGGTTGAAAAACTGTTTTTT. Its translation is CASTFSTGVEKLFF.

This clonotype was found a few times. The genes are TRBV5-6 and TRBJ2-5; D may be TRBD1 or TRBD2 (5 bases each). This CDR3 comprises 13 residues. Trimming pared 4 bases from V and 5 bases from J, leaving 12 bases between. Germline V gene lookup returns CDR1 SGHDT and CDR2 YYEEEE. DNA of the CDR3: TGTGCCAGCAGCCGGGGCAGGGTTGAGACCCAGTACTTC. As protein: CASSRGRVETQYF.

This clonotype came up many times. The J gene is TRBJ1-4, the V gene TRBV29-1; 7 bases agree with TRBD1. The CDR3 runs to 13 residues. Germline CDR1 is SQVTM and CDR2 is ANQGSEA. After removal of 5 bases from V and 7 bases from J, the junction contained 7 bases not matched to a gene. The CDR3 sequence is CSVKQGIGEKLFF. The CDR3, as DNA: TGCAGCGTTAAACAGGGGATAGGTGAAAAACTGTTTTTT.

J is TRBJ2-2 and V is TRBV6-1; 9 bases agree with TRBD1. The CDR3 extends over 14 amino acids. V shed 6 bases, J shed 7 bases, and the junction held 6 bases outside the gene matches. Germline V gene data show CDR1 as MNHNS and CDR2 as SASEGT. CDR3 residues: CASRTTGGGGELFF. The DNA for the CDR3 is TGTGCCAGCAGGACTACAGGGGGCGGCGGGGAGCTGTTTTTT.

This chain uses TRBV5-1 with TRBJ1-2, with no clear D. This CDR3 comprises 12 residues. V lost 5 bases, J lost 2 bases, and 7 bases lay in between. The germline V gene encodes CDR1 SGHRS and CDR2 YFSETQ. CDR3: CASSDQNYGYTF. CDR3 in DNA: TGCGCCAGCAGTGACCAGAACTATGGCTACACCTTC. The variable domain in full, completed from reference TRBV5-1 and TRBJ1-2, reads KAGVTQTPRYLIKTRGQQVTLSCSPISGHRSVSWYQQTPGQGLQFLFEYFSETQRNKGNFPGRFSGRQFSNSRSEMNVSTLELGDSALYLCASSDQNYGYTFGSGTRLTVV.